This T cell receptor (beta chain) is from a study of cytomegalovirus exposure and HLA in healthy donors. This PCR relied on a set of 60 Vbeta primers and 13 Jbeta primers. Profiling relied on immunoSEQ multiplex PCR, and the TCRdb table lists in-frame clones only, not all of them. The sample carries roughly 220,000 clones, 79% recorded once. On this clone itself: Its target is unknown.

Study-wide findings and caveats: For presence/absence analyses, sequencing depth was assumed to be roughly uniform across donors.

V was shortened by 8 bases and J by 3 bases, with 22 bases between the two germline ends. The germline V gene has CDR1 LNHDA and CDR2 SQIVND (reference sequence). The CDR3 has 16 residues. This TCR derives from a man aged 50 to 59 in good health and CMV-seronegative. Sequencing was carried out using PBMCs. The V and J genes are TRBV19 and TRBJ1-1, with TRBD1 as a possible D gene (5 bases). This chain's CDR3 is CASGLGGGEGHTEAFF. Written as DNA, the CDR3 is TGTGCCAGTGGGTTGGGCGGGGGAGAAGGGCACACTGAAGCTTTCTTT.